The clone carrying this T cell receptor beta chain was counted between two and nine times. Its antigen is undetermined. This specimen belongs to a study of Graves' ophthalmopathy and Graves' hyperthyroidism. Study-wide results and limits: Blood samples also showed most expanded thyroid clonotypes exceeding 0.001 frequency.

Germline V CDR1 and CDR2: MNHEY, SVGAGI. V was shortened by 6 bases and J by 0 bases, with 12 bases between the two germline ends. The CDR3 has 14 residues. RNA transcripts served as template for amplifying TCR beta CDR3 sequences. An initial RT-PCR round employing HTBI primers preceded a second-round multiplex PCR. MiXCR, applied by TCRdb to the multiplex PCR reads, yields one record per CDR3 protein. The sample includes over a million distinct CDR3 sequences, about 36% seen only once; the top ten take 8.5% to 14%. The sequenced sample was peripheral blood or thyroid tissue (not recorded which). The clonotype originates from an adult man with Graves' hyperthyroidism. The chain couples TRBV6-5 to TRBJ2-7, with D possibly being TRBD1 or TRBD2 (5 bases each). The CDR3 DNA reads TGTGCCAGCAGACGGGACCGATCCTCCTACGAGCAGTACTTC. Amino acids: CASRRDRSSYEQYF.